A selection of T cell receptor beta chains follows, all from one sample in a study of cytomegalovirus exposure and HLA in healthy donors. Libraries were prepared by immunoSEQ multiplex PCR; TCRdb keeps only in-frame clonotypes and omits some of them. Of approximately 120,000 clones listed, more than 75% are singletons. Sample: PBMCs. The receptors originated from a middle-aged man in good health and CMV-seronegative. The CDR3 runs from the conserved cysteine through the conserved F or W. The D gene is left open where the match is weak. Not all rows give a size; the values are once, few, many and, for expanded clones, a class.

>-|TRBJ1-4|TRBV2|-
TGTGCCAGCCTCCCGGATGCGCGGGGTAAAAAACTGTTTTTT
CASLPDARGKKLFF
>TRBD1|TRBJ1-2|TRBV2|-
TGTGCCAGCAGTCCGCGAATGGGACAGGGGGCGCGGCGGGGCTACACCTTC
CASSPRMGQGARRGYTF
>-|TRBJ1-2|TRBV6-1|-
TGTGCCAGCCTCACTAGTTGGGCCGCCAACTATGGCTACACCTTC
CASLTSWAANYGYTF
>TRBD1|TRBJ1-2|TRBV7-2|once
TGTGCCAGCAGTGTGAGGGGGCAAGGCTACACCTTC
CASSVRGQGYTF
>TRBD1|TRBJ1-4|TRBV7-2|few
TGTGCCAGCAGCTTAGGATGGACAGGGCTTAATGAAAAACTGTTTTTT
CASSLGWTGLNEKLFF
>-|TRBJ1-5|TRBV6-1|few
TGTGCCAGCAGTGAAGGGAGGGACGGATATCAGCCCCAGCATTTT
CASSEGRDGYQPQHF
>-|TRBJ1-2|TRBV18|-
TGTGCCAGCTCACCAAACCGGGGGGATGGCTACACCTTC
CASSPNRGDGYTF
>TRBD1|TRBJ1-4|TRBV7-2|-
TGTGCCAGCAGCTTATCACCGACAGGGGGTATTGAAAAACTGTTTTTT
CASSLSPTGGIEKLFF
>-|TRBJ1-1|TRBV5-1|-
TGCGCCAGCAGCTTAAGGACAGTTAACACTGAAGCTTTCTTT
CASSLRTVNTEAFF
>TRBD1|TRBJ2-3|TRBV5-5|-
TGTGCCAGCAGCTTGGATGCAGGGGGCCTAGATACGCAGTATTTT
CASSLDAGGLDTQYF
>-|TRBJ1-1|TRBV7-9|-
TGTGCCAGCAGCTTAGTGGGCAGTTACACTGAAGCTTTCTTT
CASSLVGSYTEAFF
>-|TRBJ1-2|TRBV5-6|once
TGTGCCAGCAGCCCAGGACAGACGAGCTATGGCTACACCTTC
CASSPGQTSYGYTF
>-|TRBJ2-3|TRBV7-2|-
TGTGCCAGCAGCCCGGGACTCAGGGGCACAGATACGCAGTATTTT
CASSPGLRGTDTQYF
>-|TRBJ2-7|TRBV6-6|-
TGTGCCAGCAGTTACCTTGGGACAATCAAGTACGAGCAGTACTTC
CASSYLGTIKYEQYF
>-|TRBJ1-1|TRBV9|-
TGTGCCAGCAGCGCTGCGTCGCGGGTTAACACTGAAGCTTTCTTT
CASSAASRVNTEAFF
>TRBD1|TRBJ1-2|TRBV7-2|-
TGTGCCAGCAGCCCGCGGACAGGGATTGGCTACACCTTC
CASSPRTGIGYTF
>-|TRBJ1-4|TRBV6-5|few
TGTGCCAGCAGTAACGGACTGGGAAAACTGTTTTTT
CASSNGLGKLFF
>-|TRBJ2-7|TRBV4-2|-
TGTGCCAGCAGCCAAGACCAGGTCAGGTCCTACGAGCAGTACTTC
CASSQDQVRSYEQYF
>-|TRBJ1-3|TRBV5-6|-
TGTGCCAGCAGCCGTGGGGGGTACTCTGGAAACACCATATATTTT
CASSRGGYSGNTIYF
>-|TRBJ1-6|TRBV5-1|-
TGCGCCAGCAGCTTAGCATTCCAAAACTCACCCCTCCACTTT
CASSLAFQNSPLHF
>-|TRBJ1-3|TRBV19|-
TGTGCCAGTAGAAAACAGGGTAACTCTGGAAACACCATATATTTT
CASRKQGNSGNTIYF
>-|TRBJ1-5|TRBV6-5|-
TGTGCCAGCAGTTACGGAGCAGGGGATCAGCCCCAGCATTTT
CASSYGAGDQPQHF
>-|TRBJ1-2|TRBV19|-
TGTGCCAGTAAAGAGGCTCAACCTCATGGCTACACCTTC
CASKEAQPHGYTF
>-|TRBJ2-2|TRBV5-4|few
TGTGCCAGCAGTTCGTCACCTAGTCCTTCCGGGGGTACCGGGGAGCTGTTTTTT
CASSSSPSPSGGTGELFF
>-|TRBJ2-7|TRBV6-1|-
TGTGCCAGCAATAGCGGCTACGAGCAGTACTTC
CASNSGYEQYF
>-|TRBJ1-3|TRBV6-1|-
TGTGCCAGCAGTGAAGCTGGAGGAGCCCGAAACACCATATATTTT
CASSEAGGARNTIYF
>TRBD1|TRBJ1-4|TRBV7-2|-
TGTGCCAGCAGCCCCCGGGACAGGGGATATGAAAAACTGTTTTTT
CASSPRDRGYEKLFF
>-|TRBJ1-4|TRBV28|-
TGTGCCAGCAGTCCGGGAGGTGGTAATGAAAAACTGTTTTTT
CASSPGGGNEKLFF
>TRBD1|TRBJ1-6|TRBV9|-
TGTGCCAGCAGCGACCCAACAGGGGGCATTAATTCACCCCTCCACTTT
CASSDPTGGINSPLHF
>TRBD2|TRBJ2-7|TRBV4-2|-
TGTGCCAGCAGCCCCCGGGGGGACTCCTACGAGCAGTACTTC
CASSPRGDSYEQYF
>TRBD2|TRBJ2-7|TRBV4-3|-
TGCGCCAGCAGCCCGCGCTCCGGACTAGCGGGGGTGTACGAGCAGTACTTC
CASSPRSGLAGVYEQYF
>TRBD1|TRBJ1-3|TRBV15|-
TGTGCCACCAGCAGAGATCCGGGGACAGGCCTCTCTGGAAACACCATATATTTT
CATSRDPGTGLSGNTIYF
>TRBD1|TRBJ2-2|TRBV7-9|once
TGTGCCAGCAGCCGGGACAGGGGCTCCACCGGGGAGCTGTTTTTT
CASSRDRGSTGELFF
>-|TRBJ1-2|TRBV7-2|-
TGTGCCAGCAGTTTAGACAGTTTTGGCTACACCTTC
CASSLDSFGYTF
>-|TRBJ2-3|TRBV7-2|-
TGTGCCAGCAGCTCTGGCACAGATACGCAGTATTTT
CASSSGTDTQYF
>TRBD1|TRBJ1-1|TRBV7-9|-
TGTGCCAGCAGCCTCCAAGGGGGCGCAGGTCACACTGAAGCTTTCTTT
CASSLQGGAGHTEAFF
>-|TRBJ2-6|TRBV19|-
TGTGCCAGTAGTCCCCGGGTCTTTCTCTCTGGGGCCAACGTCCTGACTTTC
CASSPRVFLSGANVLTF
>-|TRBJ2-7|TRBV30|-
TGTGCCTGGACAGGGGACTACTCCAGCTCCTACGAGCAGTACTTC
CAWTGDYSSSYEQYF
>-|TRBJ2-5|TRBV9|-
TGTGCCAGCAGCGCGCAGGGTAAGGCCGGCGGAGAGACCCAGTACTTC
CASSAQGKAGGETQYF
>-|TRBJ1-1|TRBV6-5|-
TGTGCCAGCAGTTACTTTCTGGGAGGAATGAACACTGAAGCTTTCTTT
CASSYFLGGMNTEAFF
>TRBD1|TRBJ2-3|TRBV5-4|-
TGTGCCAGCAGCTGGGCCGGGACAGGGGAGGGAGATACGCAGTATTTT
CASSWAGTGEGDTQYF
>TRBD1|TRBJ1-5|TRBV19|-
TGTGCCAGTATAGCCGGGACAGGGAATCAGCCCCAGCATTTT
CASIAGTGNQPQHF
>TRBD1|TRBJ1-6|TRBV5-1|-
TGCGCCAGCAGCGATCCCTTCAGGGGGAATAATTCACCCCTCCACTTT
CASSDPFRGNNSPLHF
>-|TRBJ2-7|TRBV7-9|-
TGTGCCAGCAGCCCTCTGGGGTCCGGGGATGGTGGCGAGCAGTACTTC
CASSPLGSGDGGEQYF
>-|TRBJ1-4|TRBV7-8|-
TGTGCCAGCAGCCCCGACATTCATCCAAGCGGGTTTATAAATGAAAAACTGTTTTTT
CASSPDIHPSGFINEKLFF
>-|TRBJ1-6|TRBV7-2|-
TGTGCCAGCAGCTCGGATTCACCCCTCCACTTT
CASSSDSPLHF
>TRBD1|TRBJ1-1|TRBV6-1|-
TGTGCCAGCAGAAAAAGACAGGGTTCGGAGACTGAAGCTTTCTTT
CASRKRQGSETEAFF
>-|TRBJ1-1|TRBV4-3|-
TGCGCCAGCAGCCAAGATCTAGAGGCCTCTTGTGCTTTCTTT
CASSQDLEASCAFF
>-|TRBJ1-2|TRBV6-6|-
TGTGCCAGCAGTCAATGGCAGGGAGGCTATGGCTACACCTTC
CASSQWQGGYGYTF
>TRBD1|TRBJ2-1|TRBV5-1|-
TGCGCCAGCAGCTCCCCCGGGACAGGGTCCCACAATGAGCAGTTCTTC
CASSSPGTGSHNEQFF
>-|TRBJ2-6|TRBV5-6|few
TGTGCCAGCAGCTTGACAGGGTCTGGGGCCAACGTCCTGACTTTC
CASSLTGSGANVLTF
>TRBD1|TRBJ2-5|TRBV19|-
TGTGCCAGTACCCCTACAGGGGTTGGAGCGGAGACCCAGTACTTC
CASTPTGVGAETQYF
>-|TRBJ1-2|TRBV9|-
TGTGCCAGCAGCGACGGCAGGGGAACCTATGGCTACACCTTC
CASSDGRGTYGYTF
>-|TRBJ2-5|TRBV19|-
TGTGCCAGTAGTATATCATCCTGGGGAGTCGAGGAGACCCAGTACTTC
CASSISSWGVEETQYF
>TRBD1|TRBJ1-4|TRBV15|-
TGTGCCACCAGTATTTTGACAGGGACGGAAAAACTGTTTTTT
CATSILTGTEKLFF